This T cell receptor (beta chain) derives from a study of cytomegalovirus exposure and HLA in healthy donors. Notes on the study in general: The classifier reportedly diagnosed cytomegalovirus status with high sensitivity and specificity. Sequence variants that were highly shared formed a cluster that was likely a sequencing artifact. The majority of CMV-associated TCR beta chains were reported as apparently HLA-restricted in a later analysis.

With respect to this clone: What it binds is not known.

Germline assignment: CDR1 MDHEN and CDR2 SYDVKM. V lost 2 bases and J lost 8, with 13 bases in between. This CDR3 is 14 amino acids long. This PCR relied on a set of 60 Vbeta primers and 13 Jbeta primers. Some clones are missing from TCRdb's copy, which holds only in-frame ones; the method was immunoSEQ multiplex PCR. Recorded for this sample: 30,000 to 35,000 clones. V gene TRBV28 combines with J gene TRBJ2-1, with D tentatively TRBD2 (5 bases). The sequenced material came from PBMCs. The sequence came from a woman aged 40 to 50 in good health and CMV-seropositive. CDR3 sequence reads: CASSLRQPRDEQFF. The CDR3 coding sequence is TGTGCCAGCAGTTTACGGCAACCGCGGGATGAGCAGTTCTTC.